The 18 T cell receptor beta chains in this list originate from one sample, sequenced in a study of blood T cell repertoires in COVID-19. Assay used: immunoSEQ multiplex PCR; TCRdb lists only in-frame clones, some missing. In the table there are approximately 120,000 clones, about 77% of which are singletons. What was sequenced was peripheral blood. These receptors were obtained from a human donor in a cohort sampled during active COVID-19.

This chain links TRBV24-1 with TRBJ2-5; D might be TRBD1 (6 bases). CDR1 KGHDR and CDR2 SFDVKD come from the germline V gene. This CDR3 region has 15 residues. Deletions cut 4 bases from V and 5 bases from J, with 16 bases between. The CDR3: CATSDTRTVPETQYF. Here the CDR3 DNA reads TGTGCCACCAGTGACACGCGGACAGTCCCCGAGACCCAGTACTTC.

The chain employs TRBV4-3 and TRBJ2-3, with 9 nucleotides matching TRBD1. The J segment lost 6 bases and the V segment lost 0 bases, leaving 7 bases of the junction unmatched. The CDR3 sequence is 16 residues long. CDR1 is LGHNA and CDR2 is YSLEER in the germline V gene. The CDR3 DNA follows: TGCGCCAGCAGCCAAGAGGTGACAGGGGGGCAGGATACGCAGTATTTT. Protein product: CASSQEVTGGQDTQYF.

A few counts support this clone. This sequence joins TRBV5-6 and TRBJ1-6, with D possibly TRBD1 on 5 matching bases. Between the trimmed V and J ends, which lost 3 bases and 7 bases, there was a span of 17 bases. Germline lookup yields CDR1 SGHDT and CDR2 YYEEEE. The CDR3 spans 16 residues. CDR3 loop: CASSWGGVQLNSPLHF. Written as DNA, the CDR3 is TGTGCCAGCAGCTGGGGCGGAGTCCAACTGAATTCACCCCTCCACTTT.

This chain connects TRBV7-3 to TRBJ2-2, with TRBD1 as a possible D gene (6 bases). CDR1 SGHTA and CDR2 FQGTGA come from the germline V gene. Trimming took off 0 bases at V and 2 bases at J, with 10 bases between the two ends. This CDR3 is 16 amino acids long. The DNA for the CDR3 is TGTGCCAGCAGCTTAACGGTGGGGGCCAACACCGGGGAGCTGTTTTTT. Translation gives CASSLTVGANTGELFF.

The chain uses TRBV5-4 and TRBJ2-7; D gene uncertain. The CDR3 runs to 11 residues. Germline assignment: CDR1 SGHNT and CDR2 YYREEE (reference sequence). V shed 4 bases and J shed 5 bases, with 7 bases lying between them. The DNA of the CDR3 is TGTGCCAGCAGCCTTAGAAACGAGCAGTACTTC. It specifies CASSLRNEQYF.

This rearrangement joins TRBV7-9 to TRBJ2-3, with 9 positions matching TRBD1. V lost 6 bases, J lost 1 base, and 8 bases stayed unmatched. Germline CDR1 reads SEHNR; CDR2 reads FQNEAQ (reference sequence). The length of the CDR3 is 16 residues. The CDR3 protein is CASREGQGLGTDTQYF. The CDR3 nucleotides are TGTGCCAGCAGGGAGGGACAGGGCCTAGGCACAGATACGCAGTATTTT.

The chain recombines TRBV5-6 with TRBJ1-2; maybe TRBD1 (5 bases). Per germline, CDR1 SGHDT and CDR2 YYEEEE. CDR3 length: 12 residues. V gave up 4 bases and J gave up 6 bases, with 10 bases separating them. CDR3 amino acids: CASSPGGDGYTF. The CDR3 coding sequence is TGTGCCAGCAGCCCGGGAGGGGATGGCTACACCTTC.

The chain uses TRBV5-8 and TRBJ2-7; tentatively, D is TRBD1 (6 bases). The V end lost 3 bases, the J end lost 0 bases, and 16 bases lay between the germline ends. The CDR3 has 16 residues. The V gene's germline CDR1 is SGHTS and CDR2 YDEGEE. The CDR3 coding sequence is TGTGCCAGCAGCTCCGACAGGCGATTCTCCTCCTACGAGCAGTACTTC. This codes for CASSSDRRFSSYEQYF.

The chain links TRBV27 to TRBJ1-5, with 8 bases identical to TRBD1. Germline V gene data show CDR1 as MNHEY and CDR2 as SMNVEV (reference sequence). V lost 5 bases, J lost 1 base, and 13 bases stayed unmatched. This CDR3 spans 18 amino acids. The CDR3 protein is CASSPRTGRLKSNQPQHF. CDR3 coding DNA: TGTGCCAGCAGTCCACGGACAGGGCGGTTGAAGAGCAATCAGCCCCAGCATTTT.

The chain has TRBV3-1 (or the pseudogene TRBV3-2) and TRBJ1-1; no definite D call. The germline CDR1 and CDR2 sequences are LGHDT and YNNKEL (reference sequence). The CDR3 runs 17 residues. Trimming took 2 bases from V and 4 from J, leaving 20 bases between them. CDR3 protein: CASSQPPPIPGGTEAFF. In DNA form, the CDR3 reads TGTGCCAGCAGCCAACCCCCCCCGATACCCGGTGGCACTGAAGCTTTCTTT.

DNA for the CDR3: TGTGCCAGCAGCAGACAGGGGAACACCGGGGAGCTGTTTTTT. Protein product: CASSRQGNTGELFF. The V call is TRBV6-6, the J call TRBJ2-2, with 7 nucleotides matching TRBD1. Looked up from germline, CDR1 is MNHNY and CDR2 is SVGAGI (reference sequence). J was trimmed by 1 base and V by 6 bases; bases with no gene match: 2. The CDR3 covers 14 residues.

The chain joins TRBV5-4 to TRBJ1-2, with D uncertain. In germline, CDR1 is SGHNT, CDR2 YYREEE (reference sequence). V dropped 7 bases and J dropped 8 bases, with 21 bases sitting between them. The CDR3 is 14 residues long. DNA for the CDR3: TGTGCCAGCGGGCTAACGGAACTCCGGCCCGGCTACACCTTC. This gives the protein CASGLTELRPGYTF.

This chain connects TRBV4-3 to TRBJ2-3, with TRBD2 matching over 12 bases. V shed 3 bases, J shed 2 bases, and the junction held 6 bases outside the gene matches. This CDR3 is 17 amino acids long. Germline CDR1 LGHNA, CDR2 YSLEER. The CDR3 protein is CASSQLGTSGYTDTQYF. As DNA, the CDR3 is TGCGCCAGCAGCCAGCTCGGGACTAGCGGGTACACAGATACGCAGTATTTT.

Comment on this clone: This sample includes further DNA sequences coding for the same CDR3. The J gene is TRBJ2-7, the V gene TRBV18; 9 bases are a match to TRBD2. The length of the CDR3 is 14 residues. V was pared by 4 bases and J by 0 bases, with 1 base of the junction left unmatched. Per the germline V gene, CDR1 is KGHSH and CDR2 is LQKENI. The CDR3 nucleotides are TGTGCCAGCTCACGAGCGGGAGGCTCCTACGAGCAGTACTTC. As protein: CASSRAGGSYEQYF. Supplemented by reference TRBV18 and TRBJ2-7, the full variable domain reads NAGVMQNPRHLVRRRGQEARLRCSPMKGHSHVYWYRQLPEEGLKFMVYLQKENIIDESGMPKERFSAEFPKEGPSILRIQQVVRGDSAAYFCASSRAGGSYEQYFGPGTRLTVT.

The rearrangement joins TRBV7-2 to TRBJ1-2, with D possibly matching TRBD1 (5 bases). The CDR3 runs to 14 residues. Trimming removed 5 bases at V and 5 bases at J, with 15 bases between. CDR1 SGHTA and CDR2 FQGNSA come from the germline V gene. The CDR3 region is CASSRLVRDYGYTF. In DNA form, the CDR3 reads TGTGCCAGCAGCCGGCTGGTCAGGGATTATGGCTACACCTTC.

About this clone itself: Other DNA sequences in the sample encode the same CDR3. The chain has TRBV4-3 and TRBJ2-3, with 11 bases lining up with TRBD2. Germline loops: CDR1 LGHNA, CDR2 YSLEER. V was pared by 0 bases and J by 3 bases, with 2 bases of the junction left unmatched. This CDR3 spans 16 amino acids. Here the CDR3 DNA reads TGCGCCAGCAGCCAAGATGCTAGCGGGAGGACAGATACGCAGTATTTT. It encodes CASSQDASGRTDTQYF.

The chain couples TRBV5-4 to TRBJ1-2, with D possibly TRBD1 on 5 matching bases. CDR1 SGHNT and CDR2 YYREEE come from the germline V gene (reference sequence). Between the trimmed V and J ends, which lost 0 bases and 2 bases, there was a span of 8 bases. The CDR3 runs to 14 residues. Here the CDR3 DNA reads TGTGCCAGCAGCTTGGTACAGGCGAACTATGGCTACACCTTC. This sequence encodes CASSLVQANYGYTF.

V usage is TRBV28 and J usage is TRBJ1-2; 10 nucleotides align to TRBD1. Germline V gives CDR1 MDHEN, CDR2 SYDVKM. This CDR3 is built from 14 residues. V lost 6 bases and J lost 5; bases outside the gene matches: 6. The CDR3 sequence: CASRGTGARYGYTF. For the CDR3, the DNA is TGTGCCAGCAGGGGGACAGGGGCCCGGTATGGCTACACCTTC.